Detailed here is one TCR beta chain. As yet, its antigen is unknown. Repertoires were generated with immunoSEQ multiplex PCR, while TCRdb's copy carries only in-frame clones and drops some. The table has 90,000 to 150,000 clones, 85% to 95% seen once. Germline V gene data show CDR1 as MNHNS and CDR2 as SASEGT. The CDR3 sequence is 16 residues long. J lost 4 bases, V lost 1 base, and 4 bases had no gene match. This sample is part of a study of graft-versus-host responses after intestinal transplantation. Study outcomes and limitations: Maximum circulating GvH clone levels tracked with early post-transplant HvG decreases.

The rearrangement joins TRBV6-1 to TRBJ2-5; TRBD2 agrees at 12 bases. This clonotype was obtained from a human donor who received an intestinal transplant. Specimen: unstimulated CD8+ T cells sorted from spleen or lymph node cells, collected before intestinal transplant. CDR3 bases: TGTGCCAGCAGTGAAGGGCTAGCGGGAGGGGGAGAGACCCAGTACTTC. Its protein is CASSEGLAGGGETQYF.